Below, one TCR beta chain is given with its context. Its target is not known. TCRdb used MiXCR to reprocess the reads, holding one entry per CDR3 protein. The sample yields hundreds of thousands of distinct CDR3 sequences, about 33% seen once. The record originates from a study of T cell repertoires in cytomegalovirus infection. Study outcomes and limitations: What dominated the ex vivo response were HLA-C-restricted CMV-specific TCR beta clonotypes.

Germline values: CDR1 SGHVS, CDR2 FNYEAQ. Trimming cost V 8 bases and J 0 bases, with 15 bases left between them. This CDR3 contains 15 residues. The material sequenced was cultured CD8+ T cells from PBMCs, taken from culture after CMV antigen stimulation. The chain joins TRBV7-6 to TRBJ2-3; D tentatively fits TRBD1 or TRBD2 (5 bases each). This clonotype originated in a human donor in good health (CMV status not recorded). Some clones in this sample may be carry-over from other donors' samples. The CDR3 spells CASHKGTTSTDTQYF. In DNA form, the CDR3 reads TGTGCCAGCCACAAGGGGACCACTAGCACAGATACGCAGTATTTT. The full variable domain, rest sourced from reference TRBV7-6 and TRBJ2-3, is GAGVSQSPRYKVTKRGQDVALRCDPISGHVSLYWYRQALGQGPEFLTYFNYEAQQDKSGLPNDRFSAERPEGSISTLTIQRTEQRDSAMYRCASHKGTTSTDTQYFGPGTRLTVL.